This T cell receptor (beta chain) was recorded in a study of T cell responses to AZD1222 COVID-19 vaccine listed by TCRdb under 2021. Study-level background: AZD1222 recipients with second doses at about 4 weeks or about 12 weeks were pooled, because spike-specific TCR depth and breadth did not differ between schedules. TCR sequencing covered fewer than 250 trial participants: nearly 210 given two doses of AZD1222 and about 26 given two doses of MenACWY control vaccine. Enrollment into the trials was organized by age into subgroups of 18-55, 56-69 and 70-plus years, and those subgroups contained approximately 160, 26 and 62 TCR-sequenced participants, respectively.

The full study reports these points: CD4 TCRs associated with the vaccine covered the entire spike protein, and the dominant responses were in regions 160-218 and 743-854. Nearly half of unique spike-specific TCRs reportedly recognized epitopes outside regions mutated in the B.1.351 and B.1.1.7 variants. Because no day 14 peak-response samples were available, repertoires were characterized only after the peak T cell response. Participants were mostly white British and included more females than males, and it was suggested by the authors that clonal diversity may have been underestimated. The 56-69-year group was small, and its depth increase did not reach significance, likely because of low power. Spike-specific TCR breadth and depth rose significantly after two AZD1222 doses compared with day 0 and with MenACWY recipients. Conclusions about previously exposed vaccinees were limited because only 6 or 7 AZD1222 recipients were SARS-CoV-2 seropositive at baseline.

Remarks on this clone: This clone's antigen is unknown. Base-call qualities are not available, and no considerably larger clone is one nucleotide away.

The CDR3 regions of human TCRbeta chains were analyzed by immunosequencing. Regarding the original processing steps: Repertoire TCRs were checked for matches against a reference library of SARS-CoV-2-specific TCRs that had been generated using the MIRA antigen-specificity platform. Breadth was defined as the fraction of unique TCRs that were SARS-CoV-2-associated. Depth was defined as the fraction of total T cells that were SARS-CoV-2-associated. Using the MIRA data, each spike-specific TCR was assigned both to the spike region to which the TCR was reactive and to a CD4 or CD8 class. Log10-transformed breadth and depth values were compared by one-way ANOVA with Sidak's multiple comparisons tests. In its TCRdb copy, this immuneACCESS table keeps in-frame sequences only and misses some clones. Where compared with another copy, unresolved V genes explain less than half of these, and the others have no known cause. V and J calls and clone size are given by that table; D and trimming were obtained from the DNA. The sample table records 90,000 to 110,000 clones; 88% of these occur just once. The ten largest account for over 8% of the sample.

What the time point label conveys for this sample: baseline before first vaccination. Vaccinee samples came from UK trials COV001 and COV002, including a single-blind randomized controlled phase 2/3 trial of AZD1222 (ChAdOx1 nCoV-19) in healthy adults. Trial participant PBMC samples were collected at day 0 and day 28 after the second dose for TCRbeta chain sequencing. The clonotype originates from an adult in good health. The source material was peripheral blood, sampled on day 0 of AZD1222 vaccination.

The nucleotides are TGTGCCAGCAGCCCAGAGTCCTCCTACAATCAGCCCCAGCATTTT. This translates into CASSPESSYNQPQHF. The chain uses TRBV28 and TRBJ1-5; confidence is insufficient to name the D gene. Per the germline V gene, MDHEN is the CDR1 and SYDVKM is the CDR2. Counted from cysteine to phenylalanine, this CDR3 has 15 amino acids. Only CDR3 DNA remains: 45 bases, in frame from the first base. Cut back by 6 bases and 3 bases, the V and J ends lie 15 bases apart.